This T cell receptor beta chain derives from a study of blood T cell repertoires in COVID-19. Whole-study context: Acute and convalescent COVID-19 specimens originated in the United States, Italy and Spain. PBMCs, B-cell-depleted T cells, or T cells were the source of the cDNA or gDNA that made up the material.

Per the authors' pipeline: Nucleated cell number was recorded as an estimate derived from reference gene primer amplification. Using immunoSEQ multiplex PCR, the repertoire was profiled, and TCRdb retains in-frame clones only, with some absent. V and J calls and clone size come straight from that table; D and trimming were deduced from the DNA. The sample has about 170,000 clones, 85% to 90% seen once. The TCR was taken from an elderly woman in a cohort sampled during active or convalescent COVID-19. Input material: peripheral blood.

CDR3 sequence: CASSEDSPATNEKLFF. The CDR3 region has the DNA TGTGCCAGCAGTGAAGACAGCCCAGCAACTAATGAAAAACTGTTTTTT. The chain joins TRBV2 to TRBJ1-4; D call uncertain. Per germline, CDR1 SNHLY and CDR2 FYNNEI. V lost 1 base to trimming and J lost 0 bases, with 9 bases between them. The CDR3 consists of 16 residues.